Presented here are 21 T cell receptor beta chains from one specimen sequenced in a study of T cells after yellow fever vaccination. TCRdb passed the 5' RACE reads through MiXCR, listing each CDR3 protein once. The sample lists 300,000 or so distinct CDR3 sequences; roughly 13% were seen once. The sequences come from CD4+ T cells sorted from PBMCs, collected 45 days after the yellow fever booster vaccination. The receptors here all came from a man aged 25-40 years who received the YFV17D yellow fever vaccine.

This clonotype has just a few counts. V usage is TRBV5-1 and J usage is TRBJ2-7, with D possibly being TRBD2 (6 bases). In germline, CDR1 is SGHRS, CDR2 YFSETQ. There are 14 residues in the CDR3. With 6 bases removed from V and 0 bases from J, the gap between germline ends came to 13 bases. The CDR3 reads CASMSGPRSYEQYF. The CDR3, as DNA: TGCGCCAGCATGAGCGGGCCCCGCTCCTACGAGCAGTACTTC. Filled out from reference TRBV5-1 and TRBJ2-7, the complete variable domain reads KAGVTQTPRYLIKTRGQQVTLSCSPISGHRSVSWYQQTPGQGLQFLFEYFSETQRNKGNFPGRFSGRQFSNSRSEMNVSTLELGDSALYLCASMSGPRSYEQYFGPGTRLTVT.

V usage is TRBV29-1 and J usage is TRBJ2-7; no reliable D call. The V end was cut by 2 bases, the J end by 5 bases, with 10 bases between. Germline V gene lookup returns CDR1 SQVTM and CDR2 ANQGSEA. The CDR3 is made up of 12 amino acids. CDR3 amino acids: CSVEFQANEQYF. The CDR3 DNA follows: TGCAGCGTTGAATTCCAAGCGAACGAGCAGTACTTC.

The chain has TRBV5-1 and TRBJ2-1; TRBD2 aligns across 13 bases. CDR1 and CDR2 from the germline V gene are SGHRS and YFSETQ. The length of the CDR3 is 16 residues. With V trimmed by 4 bases and J by 6 bases, 7 bases remained unmatched. The CDR3 protein is CASSRGTSGAINEQFF. As DNA, the CDR3 is TGCGCCAGCAGCCGGGGGACTAGCGGGGCGATCAATGAGCAGTTCTTC.

In its sample, this clonotype was seen a few times. The J gene is TRBJ2-1, the V gene TRBV3-1; no firm D call. V shed 4 bases and J shed 3 bases, with 4 bases lying between them. The CDR3 consists of 12 residues. The V gene's germline CDR1 is LGHDT and CDR2 YNNKEL (reference sequence). The CDR3 reads CASSPYYNEQFF. The CDR3 DNA reads as TGTGCCAGCAGCCCCTACTACAATGAGCAGTTCTTC.

The CDR3 loop reads CASSLDARGGTGELFF. The CDR3, as DNA: TGCGCCAGCAGCTTGGACGCCAGGGGCGGCACCGGGGAGCTGTTTTTT. The V gene is TRBV5-1, the J gene TRBJ2-2; D might be TRBD1 (6 bases). The CDR3 length is 16 residues. Germline loops: CDR1 SGHRS, CDR2 YFSETQ. With 0 bases removed from V and 4 bases from J, the gap between germline ends came to 13 bases.

This clonotype was detected only a few times. The chain combines TRBV6-1 with TRBJ1-1; D remains unclear. CDR1 is MNHNS and CDR2 is SASEGT in the germline V gene. V lost 6 bases and J 2 bases, leaving 10 bases between the germline ends. CDR3 length: 13 amino acids. This CDR3 is CASRIGLNTEAFF. The CDR3 DNA sequence: TGTGCCAGCAGAATCGGGTTAAACACTGAAGCTTTCTTT.

This clonotype was seen only a few times. The rearrangement uses TRBV20-1 and TRBJ2-2; 14 nucleotides match TRBD2. Germline values: CDR1 DFQATT, CDR2 SNEGSKA (reference sequence). This CDR3 is built from 19 residues. V shed 1 base, J shed 3 bases, and the junction held 10 bases outside the gene matches. The CDR3 sequence is CSARGVSTSGRVDTGELFF. The CDR3 DNA sequence: TGCAGTGCTAGAGGGGTTTCGACTAGCGGGAGGGTCGACACCGGGGAGCTGTTTTTT.

V usage is TRBV27 and J usage is TRBJ2-7, with TRBD1 as a possible D gene (6 bases). The CDR3 is made up of 15 amino acids. Germline V gene lookup returns CDR1 MNHEY and CDR2 SMNVEV (reference sequence). V lost 6 bases to trimming and J lost 2 bases, with 17 bases between them. CDR3 sequence reads: CASRHGQRQTYEQYF. Written as DNA, the CDR3 is TGTGCCAGCAGACACGGACAGCGCCAAACCTACGAGCAGTACTTC.

This clonotype has ten or more counts. The gene calls are TRBV20-1 and TRBJ2-5, with 12 bases matching TRBD2. The CDR3 consists of 14 residues. CDR1 and CDR2 from the germline V gene are DFQATT and SNEGSKA (reference sequence). Unmatched junction bases numbered 2, after V lost 4 bases and J lost 2 bases. The CDR3 reads CSATGLAGQETQYF. The CDR3 nucleotides are TGCAGTGCTACCGGACTAGCGGGGCAAGAGACCCAGTACTTC.

The genes are TRBV7-2 and TRBJ2-1; perhaps TRBD2 as D (7 bases). This CDR3 is built from 15 residues. Per the germline V gene, CDR1 is SGHTA and CDR2 is FQGNSA. The ends were cut back, 5 bases at V and 2 bases at J, with 13 bases in the middle. The CDR3 DNA sequence: TGTGCCAGCAGCGGGGGGGCGTCTCCCTACAATGAGCAGTTCTTC. Translation gives CASSGGASPYNEQFF.

This clonotype has a count of ten or more. The V gene is TRBV5-1, the J gene TRBJ2-7; the D gene is possibly TRBD2 (6 bases). V was trimmed by 5 bases and J by 2 bases, leaving 11 bases between them. CDR1 and CDR2 from the germline V gene are SGHRS and YFSETQ. The CDR3 consists of 13 residues. The DNA for the CDR3 is TGCGCCAGCAGTAGTAGCGGAACCTACGAGCAGTACTTC. Translation: CASSSSGTYEQYF.

This clonotype was counted between two and nine times. The chain has TRBV29-1 and TRBJ2-7; a possible D gene is TRBD1 (5 bases). Germline CDR1 is SQVTM and CDR2 is ANQGSEA. The CDR3 loop spans 12 amino acids. V was clipped by 4 bases and J by 3 bases, with 10 bases between them. CDR3 region: CSVVREDYEQYF. CDR3 coding DNA: TGCAGCGTTGTCAGGGAAGACTACGAGCAGTACTTC.

The chain couples TRBV7-2 to TRBJ2-7; the D gene is possibly TRBD2 (6 bases). V lost 9 bases and J 2 bases, leaving 11 bases between the germline ends. Germline values: CDR1 SGHTA, CDR2 FQGNSA. The CDR3 has 12 residues. The CDR3: CARRSGPYEQYF. The CDR3 DNA reads as TGTGCCAGAAGAAGCGGGCCCTACGAGCAGTACTTC.

This chain connects TRBV15 to TRBJ1-1, with D perhaps TRBD1 (5 bases). Germline V gives CDR1 LNHNV, CDR2 YYDKDF (reference sequence). V was pared by 7 bases and J by 1 base, with 13 bases between. This CDR3 has 14 amino acids. The CDR3 region is CATTSGLQNTEAFF. The CDR3 DNA follows: TGTGCCACCACCTCGGGACTGCAGAACACTGAAGCTTTCTTT.

This clonotype was seen more than once but under ten times. This rearrangement joins TRBV20-1 to TRBJ2-1, with 12 bases lining up with TRBD2. The J segment lost 4 bases and the V segment lost 2 bases, leaving 3 bases of the junction unmatched. Per the germline V gene, CDR1 is DFQATT and CDR2 is SNEGSKA (reference sequence). There are 15 residues in the CDR3. The chain's CDR3 is CSARRTSGMYNEQFF. CDR3 in DNA: TGCAGTGCTAGACGGACTAGCGGGATGTACAATGAGCAGTTCTTC.

CDR3 sequence: CASSYSGQPQHF. The CDR3 nucleotides read TGTGCCAGCAGTTACTCAGGTCAGCCCCAGCATTTT. The genes are TRBV6-2 or TRBV6-3 and TRBJ1-5, with no clear D. Trimming took off 0 bases at V and 6 bases at J, with 3 bases between the two ends. CDR1 and CDR2 from the germline V gene are MNHEY and SVGEGT. This CDR3 spans 12 amino acids.

The rearrangement links TRBV9 to TRBJ2-3; D is perhaps TRBD1 (6 bases). The ends were cut back, 4 bases at V and 4 bases at J, with 22 bases in the middle. The CDR3 spans 17 residues. CDR1 and CDR2 from the germline V gene are SGDLS and YYNGEE. The CDR3 spells CASSPLNLQGKADTQYF. Written as DNA, the CDR3 is TGTGCCAGCAGCCCTCTCAACCTACAGGGTAAGGCAGATACGCAGTATTTT. The variable domain in full, with the rest retrieved from reference TRBV9 and TRBJ2-3, is DSGVTQTPKHLITATGQRVTLRCSPRSGDLSVYWYQQSLDQGLQFLIQYYNGEERAKGNILERFSAQQFPDLHSELNLSSLELGDSALYFCASSPLNLQGKADTQYFGPGTRLTVL.

CDR3 region: CASSAQPGTGFEQYF. In DNA form, the CDR3 reads TGTGCCAGCAGCGCCCAGCCCGGGACAGGTTTCGAGCAGTACTTC. The chain links TRBV9 to TRBJ2-7; 8 bases align to TRBD1. Unmatched junction bases numbered 11, after V lost 3 bases and J lost 6 bases. Germline values: CDR1 SGDLS, CDR2 YYNGEE. The CDR3 consists of 15 residues.

V and J are TRBV5-1 and TRBJ1-5; D is unclear. Trimming removed 2 bases from V and 7 bases from J, with 10 bases in between. This CDR3 is 13 amino acids long. CDR1 and CDR2 (germline): SGHRS, YFSETQ. CDR3 in DNA: TGCGCCAGCAGCTTACAAGGGAAACAGCCCCAGCATTTT. Its protein product is CASSLQGKQPQHF.

The chain carries TRBV5-1 and TRBJ2-1; D unresolved. The CDR3 totals 14 residues. The germline V and J ends were trimmed by 3 bases and 8 bases, with 15 bases remaining between them. Germline V CDR1 and CDR2: SGHRS, YFSETQ. The CDR3 protein is CASSSGTSADEQFF. As DNA, the CDR3 is TGCGCCAGCAGCTCTGGAACCAGCGCTGATGAGCAGTTCTTC.

This clonotype was counted many times. The chain is built from TRBV10-1 and TRBJ1-5; no clear D. CDR3 size: 12 residues. Trimming cost V 2 bases and J 10 bases, with 9 bases left between them. Germline V gene sequence: CDR1 WNHNN, CDR2 SYGVQD (reference sequence). The CDR3 nucleotides are TGCGCCAGCAGTGAGACCGATGGCCCCCAGCATTTT. It yields the protein CASSETDGPQHF.